Presented here are 7 T cell receptor beta chains from one specimen sequenced in a study of blood T cell repertoires in COVID-19. Only in-frame clones appear in the TCRdb table, and some are missing; sequencing was by immunoSEQ multiplex PCR. The sample has about 120,000 clones; roughly four fifths are singletons. Sequencing input: peripheral blood. The source is a man between 70 and 80 years old with active or convalescent COVID-19.

The chain joins TRBV7-2 to TRBJ1-2, with 10 bases aligning to TRBD1. V lost 5 bases to trimming and J lost 4 bases; unmatched junction nucleotides: 7. From germline, CDR1 is SGHTA and CDR2 FQGNSA. The CDR3 is 15 residues long. The CDR3 loop reads CASSPDRGQGYGYTF. Written as DNA, the CDR3 is TGTGCCAGCAGCCCAGACAGGGGGCAGGGCTATGGCTACACCTTC.

V is TRBV19 and J is TRBJ1-5; D might be TRBD1 (5 bases). Trimming shortened V by 5 bases and J by 4 bases, and 6 bases separated the two germline ends. CDR1 is LNHDA and CDR2 is SQIVND in the germline V gene (reference sequence). The CDR3 length is 12 residues. The CDR3 nucleotides read TGTGCCAGTAGTCAGGGAAATCAGCCCCAGCATTTT. This translates into CASSQGNQPQHF.

V usage is TRBV7-6 and J usage is TRBJ2-5; 9 bases line up with TRBD2. With 4 bases clipped from V and 1 base from J, the junction kept 13 bases outside the gene matches. Germline values: CDR1 SGHVS, CDR2 FNYEAQ. The CDR3 runs to 18 residues. The CDR3 DNA is TGTGCCAGCAGCTCATATACCTTGACTAGCGGTATCCAAGAGACCCAGTACTTC. Its protein product is CASSSYTLTSGIQETQYF.

The sample holds a few counts of this clone. Written as DNA, the CDR3 is TGCAGCGTCGTACTGGGCATAAATCAGCCCCAGCATTTT. Protein sequence: CSVVLGINQPQHF. The chain recombines TRBV29-1 with TRBJ1-5; D unclear. The CDR3 sequence is 13 residues long. Trimming took 6 bases from V and 4 from J, leaving 13 bases between them. Germline-derived CDR1 and CDR2 are SQVTM and ANQGSEA.

V and J are TRBV18 and TRBJ2-7, with 14 nucleotides matching TRBD2. The germline V gene encodes CDR1 KGHSH and CDR2 LQKENI. The CDR3 extends over 14 amino acids. V shed 3 bases, J shed 7 bases, and the junction held 2 bases outside the gene matches. CDR3 amino acids: CASSPGLAGEEQYF. The CDR3, as DNA: TGTGCCAGCTCACCGGGACTAGCGGGAGAGGAGCAGTACTTC.

This clone has just a few counts. The CDR3 sequence: CASSPGLAGREQYF. CDR3 coding DNA: TGTGCCAGCAGCCCGGGACTAGCGGGCCGCGAGCAGTACTTC. This chain joins TRBV9 and TRBJ2-7, with TRBD2 matching over 12 bases. This CDR3 contains 14 residues. CDR1 and CDR2 (germline): SGDLS, YYNGEE. V dropped 4 bases and J dropped 6; count of bases not matched to a gene: 5.

The CDR3 is CASRPPSSGSSYEQYF. The CDR3 DNA reads TGTGCCAGCAGGCCACCGTCTAGCGGTAGCTCCTACGAGCAGTACTTC. The chain carries TRBV6-6 and TRBJ2-7; 7 bases map to TRBD2. The germline CDR1 and CDR2 sequences are MNHNY and SVGAGI (reference sequence). The V gene end was trimmed by 6 bases and the J gene end by 0 bases; junction bases not matched to a gene: 11. This CDR3 contains 16 residues.